Listed below are T cell receptor beta chains from one sample, sequenced in a study of early T cells in non-severe SARS-CoV-2 infection. TCRdb called the 5' RACE reads again in MiXCR, with one record for every CDR3 protein. The data show fewer than 65,000 distinct CDR3 sequences, about 8% seen once. The input for sequencing was whole blood, taken at baseline. The receptors derive from an adult who was a healthcare worker with PCR-confirmed SARS-CoV-2 infection or an uninfected control (not recorded which). CDR3s include the opening cysteine and the closing phenylalanine or tryptophan. The D gene is left open where the match is weak. Some rows mark clone size as missing; the rest say once, few, many or name a class of expanded clone.

NA	TRBV20-1	NA	TRBJ2-7	CSARGVDSYEQYF	TGCAGTGCTAGAGGGGTCGACTCCTACGAGCAGTACTTC
NA	TRBV18	NA	TRBJ2-3	CASSPNAADTQYF	TGTGCCAGCTCACCCAACGCGGCAGATACGCAGTATTTT
many	TRBV5-4	TRBD1	TRBJ2-3	CASSRDRESQYF	TGTGCCAGCAGCCGGGACAGAGAATCCCAGTATTTT
NA	TRBV12-5	NA	TRBJ2-1	CASGFTGSSYNEQFF	TGTGCTAGTGGTTTTACGGGCAGCTCCTACAATGAGCAGTTCTTC
few	TRBV4-1	NA	TRBJ2-2	CASSQARWGAELFF	TGCGCCAGCAGCCAAGCAAGATGGGGGGCCGAGCTGTTTTTT
few	TRBV6-2/TRBV6-3	NA	TRBJ2-7	CASTPRGSEQYF	TGTGCCAGCACCCCCCGGGGCTCCGAGCAGTACTTC
NA	TRBV10-3	TRBD1	TRBJ2-2	CATLSGTGRTGELFF	TGTGCCACCCTAAGTGGGACAGGGCGGACCGGGGAGCTGTTTTTT
few	TRBV5-1	NA	TRBJ2-7	CASSLNTWQGEQYF	TGCGCCAGCAGCTTGAACACTTGGCAGGGCGAGCAGTACTTC
NA	TRBV19	NA	TRBJ2-7	CASSSSDSYEQYF	TGTGCCAGTAGTAGTAGCGACTCCTACGAGCAGTACTTC
NA	TRBV20-1	NA	TRBJ2-7	CSARGGIRQYF	TGCAGTGCTAGAGGGGGGATACGGCAGTACTTC
few	TRBV7-9	NA	TRBJ2-3	CASSSRFTQYF	TGTGCCAGCAGCTCCAGATTTACGCAGTATTTT
many	TRBV7-2	NA	TRBJ1-1	CASSPGGRHTEAFF	TGTGCCAGCAGCCCGGGGGGGCGGCACACTGAAGCTTTCTTT
few	TRBV12-5	TRBD2	TRBJ2-1	CASGPGLAGDNEQFF	TGTGCTAGTGGCCCCGGACTAGCGGGAGACAATGAGCAGTTCTTC
many	TRBV21-1	NA	TRBJ1-5	CASGQGMGKPQHF	TGTGCCAGCGGCCAGGGGATGGGGAAGCCCCAGCATTTT
NA	TRBV21-1	NA	TRBJ2-7	CASSKATGVAHEQYF	TGTGCCAGCAGCAAAGCGACAGGGGTTGCCCACGAGCAGTACTTC
many	TRBV11-2	NA	TRBJ2-3	CASSLDNRASDTQYF	TGTGCCAGCAGCTTAGACAACAGGGCTTCAGATACGCAGTATTTT
few	TRBV7-8	NA	TRBJ1-4	CASSRTGAALPDDLFF	TGTGCCAGCAGCCGAACGGGGGCGGCTCTCCCGGATGACCTGTTTTTT
few	TRBV5-1	NA	TRBJ2-7	CASSVDTPYEQYF	TGCGCCAGCAGCGTGGACACACCCTACGAGCAGTACTTC